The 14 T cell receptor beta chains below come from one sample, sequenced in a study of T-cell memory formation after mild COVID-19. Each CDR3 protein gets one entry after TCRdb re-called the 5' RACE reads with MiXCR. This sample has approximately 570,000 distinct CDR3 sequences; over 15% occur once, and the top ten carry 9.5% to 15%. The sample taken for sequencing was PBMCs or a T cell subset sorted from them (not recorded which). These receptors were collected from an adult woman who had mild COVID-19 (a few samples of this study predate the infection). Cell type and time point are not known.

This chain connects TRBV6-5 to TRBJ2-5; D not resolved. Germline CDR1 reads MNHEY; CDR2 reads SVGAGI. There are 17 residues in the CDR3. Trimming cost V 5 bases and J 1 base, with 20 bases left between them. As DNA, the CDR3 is TGTGCCAGCAGTAGTTACTCGAACCCGACGGTCCAAGAGACCCAGTACTTC. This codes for CASSSYSNPTVQETQYF.

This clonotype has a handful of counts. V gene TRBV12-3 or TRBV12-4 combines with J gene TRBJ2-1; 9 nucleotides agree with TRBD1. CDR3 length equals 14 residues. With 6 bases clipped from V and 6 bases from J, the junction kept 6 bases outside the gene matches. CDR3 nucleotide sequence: TGTGCCAGCAGCCAGTGGACAGGGGTCAATGAGCAGTTCTTC. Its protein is CASSQWTGVNEQFF.

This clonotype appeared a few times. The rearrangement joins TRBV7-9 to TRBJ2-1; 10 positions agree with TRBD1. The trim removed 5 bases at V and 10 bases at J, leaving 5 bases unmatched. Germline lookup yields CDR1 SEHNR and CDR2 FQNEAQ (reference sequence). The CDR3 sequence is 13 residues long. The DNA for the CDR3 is TGTGCCAGCAGCCGAGGGACAGGGGAAGAGCAGTTCTTC. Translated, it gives CASSRGTGEEQFF. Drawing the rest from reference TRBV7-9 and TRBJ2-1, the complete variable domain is DTGVSQNPRHKITKRGQNVTFRCDPISEHNRLYWYRQTLGQGPEFLTYFQNEAQLEKSRLLSDRFSAERPKGSFSTLEIQRTEQGDSAMYLCASSRGTGEEQFFGPGTRLTVL.

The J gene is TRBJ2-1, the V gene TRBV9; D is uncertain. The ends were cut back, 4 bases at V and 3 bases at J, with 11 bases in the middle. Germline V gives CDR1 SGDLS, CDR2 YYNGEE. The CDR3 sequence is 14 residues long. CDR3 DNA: TGTGCCAGCAGCCCACCCCACGGCTACAATGAGCAGTTCTTC. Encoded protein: CASSPPHGYNEQFF.

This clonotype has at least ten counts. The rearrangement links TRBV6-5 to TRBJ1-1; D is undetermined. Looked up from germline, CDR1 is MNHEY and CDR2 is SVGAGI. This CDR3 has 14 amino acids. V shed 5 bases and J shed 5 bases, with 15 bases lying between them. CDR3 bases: TGTGCCAGCAGTCCTACAGCGAGAGGGACTGAAGCTTTCTTT. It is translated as CASSPTARGTEAFF.

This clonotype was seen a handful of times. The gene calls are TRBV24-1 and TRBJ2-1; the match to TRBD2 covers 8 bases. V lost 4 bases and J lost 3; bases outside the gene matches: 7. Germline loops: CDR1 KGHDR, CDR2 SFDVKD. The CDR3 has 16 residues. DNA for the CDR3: TGTGCCACCAGTGAAACAAGCGGGAGACTCTACAATGAGCAGTTCTTC. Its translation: CATSETSGRLYNEQFF.

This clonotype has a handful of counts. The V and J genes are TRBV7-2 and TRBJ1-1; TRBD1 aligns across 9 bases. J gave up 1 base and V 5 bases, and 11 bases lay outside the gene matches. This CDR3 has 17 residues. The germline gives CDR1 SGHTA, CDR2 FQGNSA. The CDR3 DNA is TGTGCCAGCAGCCCACCGGGACAGGGATGGGGGAACACTGAAGCTTTCTTT. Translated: CASSPPGQGWGNTEAFF.

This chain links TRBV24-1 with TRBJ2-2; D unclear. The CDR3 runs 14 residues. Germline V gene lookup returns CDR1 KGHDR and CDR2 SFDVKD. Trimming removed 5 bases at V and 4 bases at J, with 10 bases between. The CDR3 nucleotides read TGTGCCACCAGTGGGCGGCAGTTCACCGGGGAGCTGTTTTTT. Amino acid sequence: CATSGRQFTGELFF.

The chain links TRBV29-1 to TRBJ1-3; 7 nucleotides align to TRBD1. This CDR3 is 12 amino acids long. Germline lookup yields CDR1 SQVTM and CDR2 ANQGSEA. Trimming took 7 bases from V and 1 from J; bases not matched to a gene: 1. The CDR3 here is CSAGQSGNTIYF. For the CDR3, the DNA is TGCAGCGCGGGACAGTCTGGAAACACCATATATTTT.

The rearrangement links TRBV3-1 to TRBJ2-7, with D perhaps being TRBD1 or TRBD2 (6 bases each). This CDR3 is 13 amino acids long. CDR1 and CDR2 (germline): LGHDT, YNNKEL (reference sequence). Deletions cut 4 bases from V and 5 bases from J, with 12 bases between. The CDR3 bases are TGTGCCAGCAGCCTCGGGCGGGACAACGAGCAGTACTTC. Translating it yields CASSLGRDNEQYF.

The CDR3 loop reads CASSLWGTTLNNEQFF. The CDR3 DNA reads TGTGCCAGCAGCTTGTGGGGGACCACCCTAAACAATGAGCAGTTCTTC. This sequence joins TRBV5-6 and TRBJ2-1; D may be TRBD1 or TRBD2 (5 bases each). The V gene lost 1 base and the J gene lost 5 bases, with 16 bases spanning the gap. The CDR3 totals 16 residues. CDR1 is SGHDT, CDR2 YYEEEE, per germline.

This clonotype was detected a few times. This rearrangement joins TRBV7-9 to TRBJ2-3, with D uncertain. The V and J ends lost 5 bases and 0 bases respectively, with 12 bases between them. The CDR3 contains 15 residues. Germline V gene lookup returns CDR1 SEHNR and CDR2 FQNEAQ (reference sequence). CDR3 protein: CASSPSEPSTDTQYF. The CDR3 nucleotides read TGTGCCAGCAGCCCCAGCGAACCCAGCACAGATACGCAGTATTTT.

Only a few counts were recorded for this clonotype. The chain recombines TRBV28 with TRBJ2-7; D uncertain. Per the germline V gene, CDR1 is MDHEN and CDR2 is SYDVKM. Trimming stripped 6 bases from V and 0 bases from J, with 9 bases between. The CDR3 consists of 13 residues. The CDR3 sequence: CASSPQLSYEQYF. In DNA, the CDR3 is TGTGCCAGCAGCCCCCAGCTCTCCTACGAGCAGTACTTC.

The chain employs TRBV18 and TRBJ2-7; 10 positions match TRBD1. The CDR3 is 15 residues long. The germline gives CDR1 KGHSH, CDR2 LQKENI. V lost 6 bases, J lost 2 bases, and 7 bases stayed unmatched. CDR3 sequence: CASSTGDRGAYEQYF. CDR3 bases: TGTGCCAGCTCTACAGGGGACAGGGGAGCCTACGAGCAGTACTTC.